The entry that follows covers one T cell receptor (beta chain) sequence. Its antigen is still unknown. This entry comes from a study of shared clonotypes between healthy human individuals. As for the study in general: The plates for each donor numbered three CD4 naive, three CD4 memory, two CD8 naive and one CD8 memory. Study results and caveats: It was anticipated that sequencing depth would influence how many clonotypes donors shared.

Terminally differentiated effector memory CD45RA+ cells were excluded by CCR7 positive selection of CD45RO-negative cells. Donors included only healthy HIV-negative adults lacking recent acute infections or vaccinations. The germline V and J ends were trimmed by 2 bases and 5 bases, with 12 bases remaining between them. CDR3 length: 15 residues. Germline CDR1 MNHEY, CDR2 SMNVEV (reference sequence). Every subset had its genomic DNA shared out evenly among several immunoSEQ plates. The repertoire was sequenced with immunoSEQ multiplex PCR; TCRdb's copy has only in-frame clones and lacks some. The sample includes about 2.2 million clones, approximately 94% of them seen just once.

The sequenced sample consisted of naive CD8+ T cells from PBMCs. The sequence was obtained from a man aged 18 to 29 in good health. Some clones in this sample may be carry-over from other donors' samples. The gene calls are TRBV27 and TRBJ1-4; D remains ambiguous. DNA of the CDR3: TGTGCCAGCAGTTTAATACACGGGAGAAATGAAAAACTGTTTTTT. This gives the protein CASSLIHGRNEKLFF.